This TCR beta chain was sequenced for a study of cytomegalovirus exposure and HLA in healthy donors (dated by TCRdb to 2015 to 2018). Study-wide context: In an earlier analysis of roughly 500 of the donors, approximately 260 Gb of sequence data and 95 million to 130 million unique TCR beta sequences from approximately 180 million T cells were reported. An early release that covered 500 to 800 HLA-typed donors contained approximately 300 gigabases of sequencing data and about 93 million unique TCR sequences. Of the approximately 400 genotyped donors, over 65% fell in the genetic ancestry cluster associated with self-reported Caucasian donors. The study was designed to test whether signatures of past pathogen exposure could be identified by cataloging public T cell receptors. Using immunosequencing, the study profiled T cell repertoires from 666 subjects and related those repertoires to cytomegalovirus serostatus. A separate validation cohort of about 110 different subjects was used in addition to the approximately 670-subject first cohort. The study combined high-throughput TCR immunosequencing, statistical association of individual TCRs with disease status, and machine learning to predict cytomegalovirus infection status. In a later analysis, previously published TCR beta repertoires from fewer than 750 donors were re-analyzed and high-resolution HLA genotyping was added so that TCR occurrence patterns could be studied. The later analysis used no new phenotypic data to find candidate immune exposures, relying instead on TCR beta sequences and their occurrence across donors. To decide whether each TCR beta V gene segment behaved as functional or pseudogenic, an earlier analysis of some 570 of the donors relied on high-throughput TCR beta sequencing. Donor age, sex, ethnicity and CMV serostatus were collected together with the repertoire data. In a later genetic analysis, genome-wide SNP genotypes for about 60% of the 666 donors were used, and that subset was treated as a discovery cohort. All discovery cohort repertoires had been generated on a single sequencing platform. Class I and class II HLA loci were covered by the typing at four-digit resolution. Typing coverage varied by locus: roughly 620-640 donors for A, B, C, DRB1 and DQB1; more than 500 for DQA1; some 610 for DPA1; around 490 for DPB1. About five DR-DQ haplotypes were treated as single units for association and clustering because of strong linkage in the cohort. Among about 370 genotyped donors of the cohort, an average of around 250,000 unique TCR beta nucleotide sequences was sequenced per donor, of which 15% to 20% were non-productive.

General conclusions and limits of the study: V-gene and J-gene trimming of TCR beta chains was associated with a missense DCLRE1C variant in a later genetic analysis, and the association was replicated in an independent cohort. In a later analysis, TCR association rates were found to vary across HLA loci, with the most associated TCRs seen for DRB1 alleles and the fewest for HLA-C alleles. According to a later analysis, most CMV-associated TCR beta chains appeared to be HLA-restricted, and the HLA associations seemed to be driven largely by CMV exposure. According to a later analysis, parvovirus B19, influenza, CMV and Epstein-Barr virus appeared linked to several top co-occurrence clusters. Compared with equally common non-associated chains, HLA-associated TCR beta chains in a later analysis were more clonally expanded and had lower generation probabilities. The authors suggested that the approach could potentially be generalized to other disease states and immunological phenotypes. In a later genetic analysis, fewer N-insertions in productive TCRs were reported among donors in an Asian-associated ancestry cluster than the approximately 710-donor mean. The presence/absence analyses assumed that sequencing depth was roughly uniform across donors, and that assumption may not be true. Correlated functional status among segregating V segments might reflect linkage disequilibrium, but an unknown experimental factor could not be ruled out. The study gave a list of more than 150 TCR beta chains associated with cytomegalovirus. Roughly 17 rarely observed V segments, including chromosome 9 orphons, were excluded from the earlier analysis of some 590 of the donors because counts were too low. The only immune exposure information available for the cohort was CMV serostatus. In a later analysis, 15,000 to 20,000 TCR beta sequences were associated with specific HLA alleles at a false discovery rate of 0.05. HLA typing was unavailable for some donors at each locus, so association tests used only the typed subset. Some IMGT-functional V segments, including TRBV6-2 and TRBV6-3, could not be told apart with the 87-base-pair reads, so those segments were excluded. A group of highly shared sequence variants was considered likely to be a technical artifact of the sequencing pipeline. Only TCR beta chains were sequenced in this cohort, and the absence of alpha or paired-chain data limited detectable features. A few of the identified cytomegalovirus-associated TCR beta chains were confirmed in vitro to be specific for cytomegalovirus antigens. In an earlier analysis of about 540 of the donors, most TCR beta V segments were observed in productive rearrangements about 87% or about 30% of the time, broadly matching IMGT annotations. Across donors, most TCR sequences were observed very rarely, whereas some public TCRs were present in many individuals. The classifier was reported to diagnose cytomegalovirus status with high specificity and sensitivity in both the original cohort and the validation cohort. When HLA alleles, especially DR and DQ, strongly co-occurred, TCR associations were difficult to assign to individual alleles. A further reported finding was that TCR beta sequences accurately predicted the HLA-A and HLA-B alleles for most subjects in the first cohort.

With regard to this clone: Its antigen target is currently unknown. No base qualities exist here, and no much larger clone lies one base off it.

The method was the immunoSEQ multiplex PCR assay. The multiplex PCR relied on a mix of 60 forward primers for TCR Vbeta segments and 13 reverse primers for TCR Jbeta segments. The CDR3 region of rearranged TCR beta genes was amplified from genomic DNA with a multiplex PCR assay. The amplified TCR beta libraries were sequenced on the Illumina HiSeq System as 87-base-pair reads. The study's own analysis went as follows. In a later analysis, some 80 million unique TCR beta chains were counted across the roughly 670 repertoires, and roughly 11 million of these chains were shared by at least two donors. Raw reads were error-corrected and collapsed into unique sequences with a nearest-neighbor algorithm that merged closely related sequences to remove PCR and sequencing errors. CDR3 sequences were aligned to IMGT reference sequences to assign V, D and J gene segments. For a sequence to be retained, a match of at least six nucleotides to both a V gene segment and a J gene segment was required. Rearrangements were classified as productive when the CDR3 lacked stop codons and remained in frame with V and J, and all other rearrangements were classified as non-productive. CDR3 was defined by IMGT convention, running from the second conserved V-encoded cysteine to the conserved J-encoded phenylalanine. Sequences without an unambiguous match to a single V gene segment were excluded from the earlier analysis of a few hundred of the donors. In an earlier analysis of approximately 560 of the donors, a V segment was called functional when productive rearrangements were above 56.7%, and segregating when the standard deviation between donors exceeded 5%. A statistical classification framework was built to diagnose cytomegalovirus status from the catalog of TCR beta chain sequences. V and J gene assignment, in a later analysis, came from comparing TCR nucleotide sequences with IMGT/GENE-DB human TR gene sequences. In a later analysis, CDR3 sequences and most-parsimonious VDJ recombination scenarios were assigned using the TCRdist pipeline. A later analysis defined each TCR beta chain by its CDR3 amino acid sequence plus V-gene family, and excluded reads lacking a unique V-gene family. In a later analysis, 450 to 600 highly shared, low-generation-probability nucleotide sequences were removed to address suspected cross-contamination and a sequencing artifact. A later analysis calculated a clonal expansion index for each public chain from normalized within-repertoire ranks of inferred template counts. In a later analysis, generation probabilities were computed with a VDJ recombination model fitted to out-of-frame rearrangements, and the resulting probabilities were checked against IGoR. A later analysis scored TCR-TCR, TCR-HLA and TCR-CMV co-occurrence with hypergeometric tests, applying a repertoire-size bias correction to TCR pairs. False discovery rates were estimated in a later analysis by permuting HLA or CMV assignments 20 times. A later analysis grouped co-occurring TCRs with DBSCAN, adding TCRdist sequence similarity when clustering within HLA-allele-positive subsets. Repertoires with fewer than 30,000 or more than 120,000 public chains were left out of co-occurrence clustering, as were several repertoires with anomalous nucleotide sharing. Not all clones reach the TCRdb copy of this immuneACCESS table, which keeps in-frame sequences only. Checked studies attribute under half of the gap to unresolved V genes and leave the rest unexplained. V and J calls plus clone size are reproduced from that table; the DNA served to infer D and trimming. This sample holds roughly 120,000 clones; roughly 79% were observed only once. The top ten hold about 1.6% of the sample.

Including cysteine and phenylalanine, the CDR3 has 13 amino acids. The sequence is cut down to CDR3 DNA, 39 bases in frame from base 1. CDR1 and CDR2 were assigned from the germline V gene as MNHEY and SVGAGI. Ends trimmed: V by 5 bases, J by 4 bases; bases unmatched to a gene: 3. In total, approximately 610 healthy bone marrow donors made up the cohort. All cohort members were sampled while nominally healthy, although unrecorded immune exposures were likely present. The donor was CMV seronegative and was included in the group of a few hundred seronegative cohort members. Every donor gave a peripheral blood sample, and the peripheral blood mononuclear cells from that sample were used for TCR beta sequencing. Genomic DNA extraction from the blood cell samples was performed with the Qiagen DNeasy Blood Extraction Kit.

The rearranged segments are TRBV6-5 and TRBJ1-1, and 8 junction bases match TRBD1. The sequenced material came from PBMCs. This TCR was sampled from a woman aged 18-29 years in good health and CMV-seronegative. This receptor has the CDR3 CASSQGAGTEAFF. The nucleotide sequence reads TGTGCCAGCAGTCAGGGGGCAGGCACTGAAGCTTTCTTT.